This T cell receptor (beta chain) comes out of a study of blood T cell repertoires in COVID-19. Study as a whole: Sites across the United States, Italy and Spain contributed samples from acute and convalescent COVID-19. Nucleic acid was either cDNA or gDNA, and it came from T cells, B-cell-depleted T cells, or PBMCs.

The CDR3 extends over 13 amino acids. Trimming pared 4 bases from V and 8 bases from J, leaving 14 bases between. Germline lookup yields CDR1 SEHNR and CDR2 FQNEAQ (reference sequence). This clone was seen just once. Under the authors' procedure: Nucleated cell counts were estimated from reference gene primer amplification. Some clones are missing from TCRdb's copy, which holds only in-frame ones; the method was immunoSEQ multiplex PCR. The DNA gave D and trimming, while V, J and clone size come from that table. The sample includes 60,000 to 75,000 clones, almost 90% seen only once; the top ten take approximately 17%.

This chain uses TRBV7-9 with TRBJ1-2, with a weak D call TRBD1 (5 bases). This TCR was recovered from a woman of 80 years or more with active COVID-19. The sample was peripheral blood. Written as DNA, the CDR3 is TGTGCCAGCAGCTCCCCCGGGGGAGACGGCTACACCTTC. Translating it yields CASSSPGGDGYTF.